The T cell receptor beta chain described here comes from a study of cytotoxic CD8 clonotypes in ibrutinib-treated CLL. The CDR3 spans 11 residues. The V gene's germline CDR1 is MNHEY and CDR2 SVGAGI. The V gene lost 6 bases and the J gene lost 1 base, with 3 bases spanning the gap. The data were produced by immunoSEQ multiplex PCR, yet TCRdb's version contains in-frame clones alone and is incomplete. The sample carries some 140,000 clones, approximately 90% recorded once. The source was PBMCs, collected after 12 months of ibrutinib treatment. The source is a human donor with chronic lymphocytic leukemia. J is TRBJ1-1 and V is TRBV6-5; no clear D. This CDR3 reads CASRRNTEAFF. CDR3 nucleotide sequence: TGTGCCAGCAGGCGGAACACTGAAGCTTTCTTT.